A selection of T cell receptor beta chains follows, all from one sample in a study of cytomegalovirus exposure and HLA in healthy donors. Only in-frame clones appear in the TCRdb table, and some are missing; sequencing was by immunoSEQ multiplex PCR. The sample consists of 150,000 to 200,000 clones, under 85% of them appearing once. Material: PBMCs. These receptor sequences come from a male donor in good health and CMV-seronegative. The CDR3 runs from the conserved cysteine through the conserved F or W. The D gene is left open where the match is weak. The listing skips clone size in some rows; elsewhere it reads once, few, many or a size class.

V	J	D	size	DNA	CDR3
TRBV6-5	TRBJ1-2	-	-	TGTGCCAGCAGTTACTCGAGCGCAGGGGAGAATGGCTACACCTTC	CASSYSSAGENGYTF
TRBV5-6	TRBJ1-2	TRBD1	few	TGTGCCAGCAGCTGGAGAACCAGACAGGGGTCGGGCTACACCTTC	CASSWRTRQGSGYTF
TRBV7-3	TRBJ1-6	-	-	TGTGCCAGCAGCTTACGCCCGGAGTCACCCCTCCACTTT	CASSLRPESPLHF
TRBV7-2	TRBJ1-2	-	few	TGTGCCAGCAGCCCCTGGGGAGGGGGTAACTATGGCTACACCTTC	CASSPWGGGNYGYTF
TRBV11-2	TRBJ2-2	TRBD2	-	TGTGCCAGCAGCCTCTTTCTGGGGAGGGCCGGGGAGCTGTTTTTT	CASSLFLGRAGELFF
TRBV29-1	TRBJ2-7	TRBD1	-	TGCAGCGTTGAAGCCGCGGACAGGGGAACCTACGAGCAGTACTTC	CSVEAADRGTYEQYF
TRBV4-3	TRBJ2-7	TRBD1	-	TGCGCCAGCAGCCGGGGACAGGGGAGGTACGAGCAGTACTTC	CASSRGQGRYEQYF
TRBV6-5	TRBJ2-1	TRBD2	-	TGTGCCAGCAGGGGACTAGCGGGAGTCATTGAGCAGTTCTTC	CASRGLAGVIEQFF
TRBV28	TRBJ2-7	TRBD1	-	TGTGCCAGCAGATACAGGGGGCGCACATACGAGCAGTACTTC	CASRYRGRTYEQYF
TRBV27	TRBJ1-2	TRBD1	-	TGTGCCAGCAGGGTCACAGGGGGCGGGTATGGCTACACCTTC	CASRVTGGGYGYTF
TRBV7-2	TRBJ2-1	-	-	TGTGCCAGCAGCTTAGATCCCCTCACCCTCCGCGGTGAGCAGTTCTTC	CASSLDPLTLRGEQFF
TRBV6-6	TRBJ1-1	-	-	TGTGCCAGCAGTTTAGTGGGGGAGGTAGCTTTCTTT	CASSLVGEVAFF
TRBV5-1	TRBJ1-3	-	few	TGCGCCAGCAGCTTTGAGGGTGGAAACACCATATATTTT	CASSFEGGNTIYF
TRBV6-5	TRBJ2-1	TRBD2	-	TGTGCCAGCAGTTTGCGGGAGATCGATGAGCAGTTCTTC	CASSLREIDEQFF
TRBV19	TRBJ2-7	TRBD1	-	TGTGCCAGTAGTCCCACAGGGGGCGCGTCCTACGAGCAGTACTTC	CASSPTGGASYEQYF
TRBV6-5	TRBJ2-1	-	-	TGTGCCAGCAGCGTCCGGGGTGAGCAGTTCTTC	CASSVRGEQFF
TRBV11-2	TRBJ1-1	-	-	TGTGCCAGCAGCTTAGATATGCCGAGGGAGGGCACTGAAGCTTTCTTT	CASSLDMPREGTEAFF
TRBV18	TRBJ1-1	-	once	TGTGCCAGCAAGACAGGAGAGAACACTGAAGCTTTCTTT	CASKTGENTEAFF
TRBV7-9	TRBJ1-5	-	-	TGTGCCAGCAGCCCACAGGGCGGGCAGCCCCAGCATTTT	CASSPQGGQPQHF
TRBV4-2	TRBJ1-6	TRBD1	-	TGTGCCAGCAGCCAGTACAGGGGGAACTATAATTCACCCCTCCACTTT	CASSQYRGNYNSPLHF
TRBV19	TRBJ1-5	-	-	TGTGCCAGTAGGGTATACGGGGGGGAGGCCCAGCATTTT	CASRVYGGEAQHF
TRBV15	TRBJ2-3	TRBD2	-	TGTGCCACCAGCAGACCGGGCGAAGCGGGGAGCACAGATACGCAGTATTTT	CATSRPGEAGSTDTQYF
TRBV6-5	TRBJ1-2	TRBD1	few	TGTGCCAGCAGGCTGGACAGGAACTATGGCTACACCTTC	CASRLDRNYGYTF
TRBV5-4	TRBJ2-7	-	once	TGTGCCAGCAGCCCGGGGGGCAGCGGACCCTACGAGCAGTACTTC	CASSPGGSGPYEQYF